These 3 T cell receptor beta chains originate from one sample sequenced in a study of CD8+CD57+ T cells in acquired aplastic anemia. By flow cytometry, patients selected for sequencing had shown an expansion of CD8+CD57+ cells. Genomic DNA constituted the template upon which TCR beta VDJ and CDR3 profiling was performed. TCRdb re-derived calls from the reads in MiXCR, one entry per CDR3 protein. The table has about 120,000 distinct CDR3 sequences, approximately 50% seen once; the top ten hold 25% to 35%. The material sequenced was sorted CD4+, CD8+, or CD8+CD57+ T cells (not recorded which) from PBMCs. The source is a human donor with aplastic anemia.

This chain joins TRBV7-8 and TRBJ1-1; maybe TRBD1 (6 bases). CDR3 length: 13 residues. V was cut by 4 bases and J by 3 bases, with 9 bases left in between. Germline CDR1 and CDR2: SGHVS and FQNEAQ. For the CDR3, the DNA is TGTGCCAGCAGCTCAGGGGTGTACACTGAAGCTTTCTTT. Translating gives CASSSGVYTEAFF.

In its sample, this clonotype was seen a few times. The CDR3 nucleotides are TGTGCCACCAGTCGGGACAGGGAGAACACTGAAGCTTTCTTT. Protein sequence: CATSRDRENTEAFF. The chain couples TRBV15 to TRBJ1-1; 9 nucleotides agree with TRBD1. The germline V gene encodes CDR1 LNHNV and CDR2 YYDKDF (reference sequence). The V gene end was trimmed by 6 bases and the J gene end by 1 base; junction bases not matched to a gene: 3. This CDR3 spans 14 amino acids.

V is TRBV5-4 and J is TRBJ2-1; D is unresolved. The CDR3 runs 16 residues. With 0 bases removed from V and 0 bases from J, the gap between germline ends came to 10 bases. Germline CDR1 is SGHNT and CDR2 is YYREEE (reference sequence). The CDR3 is CASSLDRPGSYNEQFF. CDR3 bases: TGTGCCAGCAGCTTGGATAGGCCAGGCTCCTACAATGAGCAGTTCTTC.